These 4 T cell receptor beta chains were sequenced from one sample in a study of CD8+ T cells in alopecia areata. Extracted RNA was reverse transcribed, and the resulting cDNA served as sequencing template. Assay used: immunoSEQ multiplex PCR; TCRdb lists only in-frame clones, some missing. The profile shows some 150,000 clones, 58% of them singletons. Treatment: oral pan-JAK inhibitor, 5-10 mg twice daily. The sample in question was CD4+ T cells sorted from blood, obtained at approximately week 55, from a patient treated with tofacitinib. The receptors shown here come from a human donor with alopecia areata.

V is TRBV25-1 and J is TRBJ1-6; D unresolved. Germline V lookup: CDR1 MGHDK, CDR2 SYGVNS. Between the trimmed V and J ends, which lost 11 bases and 0 bases, there was a span of 17 bases. This CDR3 has 16 residues. This chain's CDR3 is CASARGPSSYNSPLHF. As DNA, the CDR3 is TGTGCCTCCGCACGAGGACCAAGCTCCTATAATTCACCCCTCCACTTT. Variable domain in full (rest from reference TRBV25-1 and TRBJ1-6): EADIYQTPRYLVIGTGKKITLECSQTMGHDKMYWYQQDPGMELHLIHYSYGVNSTEKGDLSSESTVSRIRTEHFPLTLESARPSHTSQYLCASARGPSSYNSPLHFGNGTRLTVT.

The rearrangement uses TRBV30 and TRBJ1-2, with D hard to call. V gave up 8 bases and J gave up 1 base, with 11 bases separating them. Germline V gene sequence: CDR1 GTSNPN, CDR2 SVGIG (reference sequence). CDR3 length equals 12 residues. This CDR3 is CAGLSLNYGYTF. CDR3 nucleotide sequence: TGTGCCGGATTAAGTCTTAACTATGGCTACACCTTC.

The V call is TRBV2, the J call TRBJ2-3, with D hard to call. The V end lost 3 bases, the J end lost 6 bases, and 7 bases lay between the germline ends. The CDR3 is 12 residues long. Germline loops: CDR1 SNHLY, CDR2 FYNNEI. CDR3 in amino acids: CASSDAADTQYF. The DNA of the CDR3 is TGTGCCAGCAGTGATGCCGCGGATACGCAGTATTTT.

This clone has only a few counts. Other DNA sequences from this sample encode an identical CDR3 as well. The chain uses TRBV5-1 and TRBJ2-1, with no clear D. The CDR3 extends over 14 amino acids. The germline gives CDR1 SGHRS, CDR2 YFSETQ. Trimming took off 0 bases at V and 0 bases at J, with 4 bases between the two ends. The CDR3 nucleotides are TGCGCCAGCAGCTTGGGGGACTCCTACAATGAGCAGTTCTTC. Protein: CASSLGDSYNEQFF.